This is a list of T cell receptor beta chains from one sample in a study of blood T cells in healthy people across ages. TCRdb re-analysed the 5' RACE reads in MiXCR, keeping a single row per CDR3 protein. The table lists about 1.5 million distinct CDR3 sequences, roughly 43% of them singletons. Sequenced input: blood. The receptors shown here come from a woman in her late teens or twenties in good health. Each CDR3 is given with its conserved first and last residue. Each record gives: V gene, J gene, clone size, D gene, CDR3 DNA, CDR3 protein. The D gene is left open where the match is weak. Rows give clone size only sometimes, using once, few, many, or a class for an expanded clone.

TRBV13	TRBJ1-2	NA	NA	TGTGCCAGCAGCCCCAACGAAAGACACGGGCTTAGATATGGCTACACCTTC	CASSPNERHGLRYGYTF
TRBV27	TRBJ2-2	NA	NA	TGTGCCAGCAGTTTATATGGCTATACGAACACCGGGGAGCTGTTTTTT	CASSLYGYTNTGELFF
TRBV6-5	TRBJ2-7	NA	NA	TGTGCCAGCAGGAAAGGGGCTCCAACCTACGAGCAGTACTTC	CASRKGAPTYEQYF
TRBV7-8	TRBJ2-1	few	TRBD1	TGTGCCAGCTGCGGGGACAGGGCGTACAATGAGCAGTTCTTC	CASCGDRAYNEQFF
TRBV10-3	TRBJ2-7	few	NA	TGTGCCATCAGTGGGGGCCCCTTAACCTACGAGCAGTACTTC	CAISGGPLTYEQYF
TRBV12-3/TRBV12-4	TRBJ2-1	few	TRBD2	TGTGCCAGCAGACTAGCGGGAGGCGGTGAGCAGTTCTTC	CASRLAGGGEQFF
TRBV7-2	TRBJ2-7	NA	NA	TGTGCCAGCAGCTTTTCGGGGTTTGTGCAGTACTTC	CASSFSGFVQYF
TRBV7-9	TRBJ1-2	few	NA	TGTGCCAGCAGGGACGGGACCTTTAACTATGGCTACACCTTC	CASRDGTFNYGYTF
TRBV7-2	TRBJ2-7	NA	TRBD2	TGTGCCAGCAGCTCGGGACTAGCGGCTTTCGAGCAGTACTTC	CASSSGLAAFEQYF
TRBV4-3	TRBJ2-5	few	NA	TGCGCCAGCAGCCAAGATCCAAGAGGTGTGGAGACCCAGTACTTC	CASSQDPRGVETQYF
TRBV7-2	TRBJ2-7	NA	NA	TGTGCCAGCAGCTTACAAGGATACTACAATGAGCAGTACTTC	CASSLQGYYNEQYF
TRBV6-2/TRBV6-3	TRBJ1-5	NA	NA	TGTGCCAGCAGTTACGGTGGGCAAGGTGGGCAGCCCCAGCATTTT	CASSYGGQGGQPQHF
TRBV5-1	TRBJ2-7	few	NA	TGCGCCAGCAGCCCCCGGGGCAGGAGCTACGAGCAGTACTTC	CASSPRGRSYEQYF
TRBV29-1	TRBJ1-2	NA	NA	TGCAGCGTTGAAGCCTTACAGGTTTATGGCTACACCTTC	CSVEALQVYGYTF
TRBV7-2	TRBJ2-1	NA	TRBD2	TGTGCCAGCAGCTTAGGAGGAGCGGGAGTGCATGAGCAGTTCTTC	CASSLGGAGVHEQFF
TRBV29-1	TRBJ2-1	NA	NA	TGCAGCGTCCCGCATTTGACAGGAGTTTACAATGAGCAGTTCTTC	CSVPHLTGVYNEQFF
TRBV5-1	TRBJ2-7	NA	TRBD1	TGCGCCAGCAGCTGGACCTGGACAGGGGGAGGTAATGAGCAGTACTTC	CASSWTWTGGGNEQYF
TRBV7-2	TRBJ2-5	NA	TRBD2	TGTGCCAGCAGCCGGGGGACTAGCGTATACAATGAGCAGTACTTC	CASSRGTSVYNEQYF
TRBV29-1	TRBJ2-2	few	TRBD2	TGCAGCGCCGATCCCGGGGCTAGCGGGGGAAACCCGAACACCGGGGAGCTGTTTTTT	CSADPGASGGNPNTGELFF
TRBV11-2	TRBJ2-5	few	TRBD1	TGTGCCAGCAGAACCTGGACAGGGCTCGGAGAGACCCAGTACTTC	CASRTWTGLGETQYF
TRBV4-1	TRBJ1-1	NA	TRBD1	TGCGCCAGCAGCCACCCGACAGGGACGACTGAAGCTTTCTTT	CASSHPTGTTEAFF
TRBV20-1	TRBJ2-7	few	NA	TGCAGTGCTTCTCGCGCCAGCTCCTACGAGCAGTACTTC	CSASRASSYEQYF
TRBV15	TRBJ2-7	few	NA	TGTGCCACCAGCGGAGGCTACGGACCCGTAACTAACGAGCAGTACTTC	CATSGGYGPVTNEQYF
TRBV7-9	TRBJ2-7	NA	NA	TGTGCCAGCAGCGCGAGTCCCATAAACGAGCAGTACTTC	CASSASPINEQYF
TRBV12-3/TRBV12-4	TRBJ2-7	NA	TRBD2	TGTGCCAGCAGAGGACTAGCGGCCTACAATGAGCAGTACTTC	CASRGLAAYNEQYF
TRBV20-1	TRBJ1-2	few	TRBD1	TGCAGTGCCCGATTAATGGACAGGGGGCTCCTAGGCTACACCTTC	CSARLMDRGLLGYTF
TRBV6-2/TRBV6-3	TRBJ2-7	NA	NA	TGTGCCAGCAGTGACCCGGGATTCCCGTACGAGCAGTACTTC	CASSDPGFPYEQYF
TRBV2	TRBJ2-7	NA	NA	TGTGCCAGCAGCCGGAGAATCGCCTACAATGAGCAGTACTTC	CASSRRIAYNEQYF
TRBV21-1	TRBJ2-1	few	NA	TGTGCCAGCAGCAAAGGAGGGCGGTTTGAGTCCAATGAGCAGTTCTTC	CASSKGGRFESNEQFF